The clone carrying this T cell receptor beta chain was picked up one time. The J segment lost 4 bases and the V segment lost 7 bases, leaving 6 bases of the junction unmatched. The germline gives CDR1 MNHEY, CDR2 SMNVEV (reference sequence). The CDR3 extends over 14 amino acids. The sample comes from a study of cytomegalovirus exposure and HLA in healthy donors. Sequenced by immunoSEQ multiplex PCR; TCRdb stores in-frame clones only, minus some. Seen here are approximately 120,000 clones, roughly 95% observed once, and the top ten hold 1.5% to 2%. This TCR came from a man aged 18-30 years in good health and CMV-seronegative. Material for sequencing was PBMCs. The V call is TRBV27, the J call TRBJ2-1; 8 bases map to TRBD2. CDR3 in amino acids: CASTKRERYNEQFF. The CDR3 DNA sequence: TGTGCCAGCACAAAGCGGGAGAGGTACAATGAGCAGTTCTTC.